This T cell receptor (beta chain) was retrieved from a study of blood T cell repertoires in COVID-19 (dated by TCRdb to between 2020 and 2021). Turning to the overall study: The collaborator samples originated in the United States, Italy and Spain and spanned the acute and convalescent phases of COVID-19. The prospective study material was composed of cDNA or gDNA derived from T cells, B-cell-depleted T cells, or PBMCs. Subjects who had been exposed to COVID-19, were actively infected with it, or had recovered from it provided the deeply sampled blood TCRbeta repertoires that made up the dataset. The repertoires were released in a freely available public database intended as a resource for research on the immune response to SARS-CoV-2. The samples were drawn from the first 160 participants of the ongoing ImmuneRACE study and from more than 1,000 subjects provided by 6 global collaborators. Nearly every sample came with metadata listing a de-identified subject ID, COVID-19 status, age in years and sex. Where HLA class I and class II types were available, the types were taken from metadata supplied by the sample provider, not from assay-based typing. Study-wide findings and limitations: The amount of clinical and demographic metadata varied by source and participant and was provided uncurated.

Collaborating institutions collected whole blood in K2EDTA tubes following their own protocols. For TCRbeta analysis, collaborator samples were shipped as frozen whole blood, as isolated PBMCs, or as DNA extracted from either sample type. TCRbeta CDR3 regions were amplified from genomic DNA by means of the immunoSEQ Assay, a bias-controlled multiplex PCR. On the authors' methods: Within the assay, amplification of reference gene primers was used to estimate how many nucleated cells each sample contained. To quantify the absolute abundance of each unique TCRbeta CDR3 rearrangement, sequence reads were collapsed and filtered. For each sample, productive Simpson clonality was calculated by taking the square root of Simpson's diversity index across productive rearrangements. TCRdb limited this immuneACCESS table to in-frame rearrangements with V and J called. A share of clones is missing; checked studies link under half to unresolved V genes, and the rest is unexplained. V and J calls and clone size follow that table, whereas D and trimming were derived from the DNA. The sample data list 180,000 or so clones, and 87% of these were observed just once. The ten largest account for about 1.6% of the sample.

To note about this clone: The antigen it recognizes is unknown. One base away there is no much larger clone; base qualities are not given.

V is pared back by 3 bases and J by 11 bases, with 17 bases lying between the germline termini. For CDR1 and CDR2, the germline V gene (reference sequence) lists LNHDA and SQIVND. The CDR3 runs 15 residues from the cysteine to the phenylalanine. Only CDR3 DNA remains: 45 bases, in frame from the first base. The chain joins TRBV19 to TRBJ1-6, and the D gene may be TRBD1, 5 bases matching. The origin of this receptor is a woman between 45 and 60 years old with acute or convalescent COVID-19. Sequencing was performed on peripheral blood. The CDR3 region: CASSMQGTPITPLHF. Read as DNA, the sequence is TGTGCCAGTAGTATGCAGGGTACCCCCATCACACCCCTCCACTTT.